This T cell receptor (beta chain) emerged from a study of regulatory T cells in long-lasting Graves disease. Study-level findings and limits: The persistent group shared about 2,500 public clonotypes, more than the approximately 1,000 shared by new patients. Newly diagnosed disease favored TRBV20-1 and TRBJ2-1 over persistent disease.

This clonotype has a single count. Antigen specificity is unknown. Investigators prepared the TCR beta libraries by applying iRepertoire HTBI primers and Arm-PCR of CDR3 regions. TCRdb called the multiplex PCR reads again in MiXCR, with one record for every CDR3 protein. The repertoire holds a few hundred thousand distinct CDR3 sequences, with over 14% as singletons. The length of the CDR3 is 15 residues. V lost 5 bases and J lost 6, with 20 bases in between. The germline gives CDR1 SNHLY, CDR2 FYNNEI. Time point noted: newly diagnosed GD, antithyroid drugs for less than 3 months. RNA extracted from PBMCs served as the sequencing template. The same data also went into a second study, on T cells in Graves' hyperthyroidism and ophthalmopathy. That study adds: Ophthalmopathy was distinguished from stable hyperthyroidism by 13 V-J signatures.

The V and J genes are TRBV2 and TRBJ2-7; D not resolved. This sequence was found in a woman aged 40 to 55 with Graves disease. Sequenced material: peripheral blood mononuclear cells (PBMCs), taken at new diagnosis, from a patient treated with antithyroid drugs. Here the CDR3 DNA reads TGTGCCAGCAGTACCCGGCCACGTTACTTTCGCGAGCAGTACGTC. It translates to CASSTRPRYFREQYV.